A selection of T cell receptor beta chains follows, all from one sample in a study of regulatory T cells in long-lasting Graves disease. MiXCR, applied by TCRdb to the multiplex PCR reads, yields one record per CDR3 protein. The sample contains 440,000 or so distinct CDR3 sequences, 15% of which appear only once. The same sample was also studied in work on T cells in Graves' hyperthyroidism and ophthalmopathy.

The source was peripheral blood mononuclear cells (PBMCs), collected at new diagnosis, from a patient treated with antithyroid drugs. These receptors originate from a woman under 40 with Graves disease. Both conserved end residues are part of each CDR3. Each record gives: clone size, V gene, D gene, J gene, CDR3 protein, CDR3 DNA. The D gene is left open where the match is weak. Not all rows give a size; the values are once, few, many and, for expanded clones, a class.

>few|TRBV7-8|-|TRBJ1-2
CASNEYGGGHNYGYTF
TGTGCCAGCAACGAATACGGCGGGGGGCATAACTATGGCTACACCTTC
>many|TRBV11-2|TRBD2|TRBJ2-7
CASAVTSGRSPFYEQYF
TGTGCCAGCGCCGTGACTAGCGGGAGGTCCCCTTTCTACGAGCAGTACTTC
>many|TRBV7-9|-|TRBJ2-3
CASSSTGRASTDTQYF
TGTGCCAGCAGCTCCACAGGGCGGGCTAGCACAGATACGCAGTATTTT
>-|TRBV7-3|TRBD1|TRBJ2-1
CASSTGTGSITYNEQFF
TGTGCCAGCAGCACAGGGACAGGGTCTATTACCTACAATGAGCAGTTCTTC
>once|TRBV19|-|TRBJ2-6
CASSDGAPGANVLTF
TGTGCCAGTAGTGACGGGGCTCCAGGGGCCAACGTCCTGACTTTC
>many|TRBV6-5|-|TRBJ2-1
CASSSWLNNEQFF
TGTGCCAGCAGTTCTTGGCTAAACAATGAGCAGTTCTTC
>-|TRBV5-6|-|TRBJ2-1
CASSPRPRNEQFF
TGTGCCAGCAGCCCCCGGCCAAGGAATGAGCAGTTCTTC
>many|TRBV7-8|-|TRBJ2-6
CASRSTGTDVSGANVLTF
TGTGCCAGCAGGTCGACCGGGACGGACGTCTCTGGGGCCAACGTCCTGACTTTC
>many|TRBV29-1|TRBD1|TRBJ1-2
CSVEREGVWGQTGGYTF
TGCAGCGTTGAAAGGGAGGGGGTTTGGGGACAGACAGGAGGCTACACCTTC
>many|TRBV6-4|-|TRBJ2-3
CASSDGGSTDTQYF
TGTGCCAGCAGTGACGGTGGCTCCACAGATACGCAGTATTTT
>many|TRBV13|-|TRBJ2-5
CASSSPRGETQYF
TGTGCCAGCAGCTCCCCCCGGGGAGAGACCCAGTACTTC
>many|TRBV6-1|-|TRBJ1-1
CASSQATGTNTEAFF
TGTGCCAGCAGCCAGGCCACAGGGACGAACACTGAAGCTTTCTTT
>many|TRBV5-1|TRBD2|TRBJ2-2
CASSSGTSGRLNTGELFF
TGCGCCAGCAGCTCCGGGACTAGCGGAAGATTGAACACCGGGGAGCTGTTTTTT
>-|TRBV4-1|TRBD2|TRBJ2-4
CASSQGLAGESIQYF
TGCGCCAGCAGCCAAGGGTTAGCGGGAGAGAGCATTCAGTACTTC
>many|TRBV20-1|-|TRBJ2-3
CSAPEGRMGTDTQYF
TGCAGTGCCCCCGAGGGGAGGATGGGCACAGATACGCAGTATTTT
>-|TRBV30|-|TRBJ2-7
CAWSEGPLYEQYF
TGTGCCTGGAGTGAGGGCCCACTCTACGAGCAGTACTTC
>many|TRBV6-2/TRBV6-3|TRBD2|TRBJ2-7
CASSSTSGRTYEQYF
TGTGCCAGCAGTTCTACAAGCGGGAGGACCTACGAGCAGTACTTC
>many|TRBV27|-|TRBJ2-5
CASSTNTALQETQYF
TGTGCCAGCAGTACAAACACGGCCCTCCAAGAGACCCAGTACTTC
>many|TRBV5-5|TRBD1|TRBJ2-6
CASSHGTGSSGANVLTF
TGTGCCAGCAGCCACGGGACAGGGAGCTCTGGGGCCAACGTCCTGACTTTC
>many|TRBV20-1|TRBD2|TRBJ2-1
CSARVLGLAVFNEQFF
TGCAGTGCTAGAGTACTGGGACTAGCGGTTTTTAATGAGCAGTTCTTC
>-|TRBV6-1|-|TRBJ1-4
CASSETSRTNEKLFF
TGTGCCAGCAGTGAAACCTCGCGGACTAATGAAAAACTGTTTTTT
>many|TRBV13|-|TRBJ1-2
CASSRRGFYGYTF
TGTGCCAGCAGCCGCCGGGGCTTCTATGGCTACACCTTC
>-|TRBV20-1|-|TRBJ2-7
CSAGTLGYEQYF
TGCAGTGCTGGGACACTTGGTTACGAGCAGTACTTC
>-|TRBV12-3/TRBV12-4|-|TRBJ2-6
CASTFHGANVLTF
TGTGCCAGCACCTTCCACGGGGCCAACGTCCTGACTTTC
>many|TRBV7-9|-|TRBJ2-3
CASSSLLVGDTQYF
TGTGCCAGCAGCTCCCTCCTAGTGGGAGATACGCAGTATTTT
>-|TRBV3-1|TRBD1|TRBJ2-2
CASSLANRGPGELFF
TGTGCCAGCAGCCTGGCAAACAGGGGTCCCGGGGAGCTGTTTTTT
>few|TRBV10-3|-|TRBJ1-6
CAISEQGQEGSSPLHF
TGTGCCATCAGTGAGCAGGGGCAGGAAGGAAGTTCACCCCTCCACTTT
>many|TRBV11-3|-|TRBJ2-1
CASSLRGASYNEQFF
TGTGCCAGCAGCCTGAGGGGGGCGTCCTACAATGAGCAGTTCTTC
>many|TRBV27|-|TRBJ1-5
CASSLTRQVGNQPQHF
TGTGCCAGCAGTTTAACCCGACAGGTCGGCAATCAGCCCCAGCATTTT
>few|TRBV10-1|-|TRBJ2-3
CASSEWRADTQYF
TGCGCCAGCAGTGAGTGGAGGGCCGATACGCAGTATTTT
>many|TRBV3-1|TRBD2|TRBJ2-1
CASRTSGSRNEQFF
TGTGCCAGCAGAACTAGCGGGAGTCGCAATGAGCAGTTCTTC
>few|TRBV5-1|-|TRBJ1-2
CASSLAGGASYGYTF
TGCGCCAGCAGCTTGGCCGGGGGGGCTAGCTATGGCTACACCTTC
>many|TRBV6-5|-|TRBJ2-5
CASSYSPPYKETQYF
TGTGCCAGCAGTTACTCCCCCCCTTACAAAGAGACCCAGTACTTC
>many|TRBV6-1|-|TRBJ1-1
CASRAGRVNTEAFF
TGTGCCAGCAGAGCCGGACGGGTGAACACTGAAGCTTTCTTT
>many|TRBV30|-|TRBJ2-5
CAWNLGETQYF
TGTGCCTGGAACCTCGGGGAGACCCAGTACTTC
>many|TRBV5-4|-|TRBJ1-2
CASSFGTGHYTF
TGTGCCAGCAGCTTTGGGACGGGACACTACACCTTC
>many|TRBV3-1|TRBD2|TRBJ2-3
CASSQDASGWSDTQYF
TGTGCCAGCAGCCAAGACGCTAGCGGGTGGTCAGATACGCAGTATTTT
>few|TRBV6-1|-|TRBJ2-2
CASPYKLFF
TGTGCCAGCCCCTATAAGCTGTTTTTT
>few|TRBV18|TRBD1|TRBJ2-2
CASSRQGEITGELFF
TGTGCCAGCTCACGACAGGGGGAAATAACCGGGGAGCTGTTTTTT
>-|TRBV24-1|TRBD2|TRBJ2-1
CATRGSGRTNPGGSYNEQFF
TGTGCCACCAGAGGTAGCGGGAGAACTAACCCCGGGGGGTCCTACAATGAGCAGTTCTTC
>many|TRBV11-2|-|TRBJ2-4
CASSLEGTQQYF
TGTGCCAGCAGCTTAGAGGGAACCCAACAGTACTTC
>many|TRBV2|TRBD1|TRBJ2-7
CASSMGDRAGHEQYF
TGTGCCAGCAGTATGGGGGACAGGGCTGGCCACGAGCAGTACTTC
>-|TRBV6-1|TRBD1|TRBJ1-5
CASTLGQVNQPQHF
TGTGCCAGCACCCTCGGACAGGTCAATCAGCCCCAGCATTTT
>-|TRBV6-2/TRBV6-3|-|TRBJ2-3
CASSSLLDTDTQYF
TGTGCCAGCAGTAGTCTCCTAGACACAGATACGCAGTATTTT
>-|TRBV30|TRBD1|TRBJ1-3
CAWSGPGQGLDTIYF
TGTGCCTGGAGTGGACCGGGACAGGGGCTGGACACCATATATTTT
>-|TRBV6-5|-|TRBJ1-1
CASSSEDRPNTEAFF
TGTGCCAGCAGTTCAGAGGACAGACCCAACACTGAAGCTTTCTTT
>few|TRBV6-5|-|TRBJ2-7
CASSYSWVSDEQYF
TGTGCCAGCAGTTACTCCTGGGTCTCCGACGAGCAGTACTTC
>few|TRBV29-1|-|TRBJ1-4
CSVEESIGEKLFF
TGCAGCGTTGAGGAGTCAATAGGCGAAAAACTGTTTTTT
>few|TRBV27|TRBD2|TRBJ2-1
CASSGSEREEINEQFF
TGTGCCAGCAGTGGGAGTGAGCGGGAGGAGATAAATGAGCAGTTCTTC
>many|TRBV24-1|-|TRBJ2-7
CATSDSQEQYF
TGTGCCACCAGTGATTCCCAGGAGCAGTACTTC
>-|TRBV7-9|TRBD2|TRBJ2-3
CASSLEAVQRGGTDTQYF
TGTGCCAGCAGCTTGGAGGCAGTCCAGCGGGGGGGCACAGATACGCAGTATTTT
>few|TRBV9|-|TRBJ1-1
CASSPPVRLNTEAFF
TGTGCCAGCAGCCCTCCCGTCCGGTTGAACACTGAAGCTTTCTTT